This T cell receptor (beta chain) is drawn from a study of T cells in Graves' hyperthyroidism and ophthalmopathy. V lost 5 bases, J lost 4 bases, and 8 bases stayed unmatched. This CDR3 is built from 16 residues. CDR1 and CDR2 from the germline V gene are SNHLY and FYNNEI. This clonotype was counted many times. The investigators amplified TCR beta CDR3 regions from RNA transcripts. With the HTBI primer set, the TCR CDR3 went through a first round of RT-PCR. TCRdb reanalysed the multiplex PCR reads using MiXCR and keeps one entry per CDR3 protein. The table lists fewer than 900,000 distinct CDR3 sequences, less than 20% of them singletons, with approximately 8.4% in the top ten.

This TCR came from a young man with Graves' hyperthyroidism. The chain is built from TRBV2 and TRBJ2-3; 11 positions agree with TRBD2. The sequenced sample was blood. CDR3 DNA: TGTGCCAGCAGTCGGTCGTATAGCGGGGGGGCAGATACGCAGTATTTT. Translating gives CASSRSYSGGADTQYF.